This T cell receptor (beta chain) was identified during a study of blood T cell repertoires in COVID-19. The germline CDR1 and CDR2 sequences are KGHSH and LQKENI. The ends were cut back, 0 bases at V and 2 bases at J, with 11 bases in the middle. CDR3 length equals 16 residues. Profiled with immunoSEQ multiplex PCR; TCRdb holds only in-frame clones, not every one. The sample includes 120,000 to 150,000 clones, more than 75% of them seen just once. The origin of this receptor is a man older than 75 with acute or convalescent COVID-19. This chain joins TRBV18 and TRBJ1-5; no definite D call. The sample was peripheral blood. CDR3 in DNA: TGTGCCAGCTCACCACCGCGGGGTCAGGGCAATCAGCCCCAGCATTTT. Encoded protein: CASSPPRGQGNQPQHF.